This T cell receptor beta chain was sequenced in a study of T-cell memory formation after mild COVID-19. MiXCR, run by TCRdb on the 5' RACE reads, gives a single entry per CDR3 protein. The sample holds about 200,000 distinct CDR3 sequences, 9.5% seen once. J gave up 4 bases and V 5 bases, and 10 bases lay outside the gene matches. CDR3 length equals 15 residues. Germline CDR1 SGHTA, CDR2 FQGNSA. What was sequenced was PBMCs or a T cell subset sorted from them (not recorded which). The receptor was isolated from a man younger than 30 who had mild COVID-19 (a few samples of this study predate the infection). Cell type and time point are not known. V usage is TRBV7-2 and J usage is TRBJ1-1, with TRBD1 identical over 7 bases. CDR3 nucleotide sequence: TGTGCCAGCAGCCCCCAGCCGGGACAGCGCACTGAAGCTTTCTTT. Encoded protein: CASSPQPGQRTEAFF.